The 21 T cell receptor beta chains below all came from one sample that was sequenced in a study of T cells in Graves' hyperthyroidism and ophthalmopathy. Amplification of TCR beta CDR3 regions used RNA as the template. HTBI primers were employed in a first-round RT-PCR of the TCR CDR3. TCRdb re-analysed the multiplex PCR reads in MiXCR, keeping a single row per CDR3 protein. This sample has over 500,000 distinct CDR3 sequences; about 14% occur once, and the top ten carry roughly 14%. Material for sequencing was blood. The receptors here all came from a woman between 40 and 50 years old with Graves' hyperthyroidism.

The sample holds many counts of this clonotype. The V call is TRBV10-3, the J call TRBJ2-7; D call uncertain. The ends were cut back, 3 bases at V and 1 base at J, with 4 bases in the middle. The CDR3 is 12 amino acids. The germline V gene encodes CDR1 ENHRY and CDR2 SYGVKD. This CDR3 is CAISEVSYEQYF. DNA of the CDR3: TGTGCCATCAGTGAAGTATCCTACGAGCAGTACTTC.

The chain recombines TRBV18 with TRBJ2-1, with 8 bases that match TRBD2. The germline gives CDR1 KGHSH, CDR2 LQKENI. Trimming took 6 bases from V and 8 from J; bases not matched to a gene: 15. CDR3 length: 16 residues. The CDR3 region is CASSSGGAGETDEQFF. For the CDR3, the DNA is TGTGCCAGCTCCTCTGGGGGAGCGGGAGAGACAGATGAGCAGTTCTTC.

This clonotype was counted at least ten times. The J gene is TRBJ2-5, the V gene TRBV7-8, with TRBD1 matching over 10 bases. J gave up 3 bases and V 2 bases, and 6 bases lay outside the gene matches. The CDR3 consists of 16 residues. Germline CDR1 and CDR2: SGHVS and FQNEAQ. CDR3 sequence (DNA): TGTGCCAGCAGCTTACAACCGGGACAGGGGAAAGAGACCCAGTACTTC. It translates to CASSLQPGQGKETQYF. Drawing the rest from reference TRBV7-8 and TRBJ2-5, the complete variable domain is GAGVSQSPRYKVAKRGQDVALRCDPISGHVSLFWYQQALGQGPEFLTYFQNEAQLDKSGLPSDRFFAERPEGSVSTLKIQRTQQEDSAVYLCASSLQPGQGKETQYFGPGTRLLVL.

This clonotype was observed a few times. CDR3 residues: CSASDPYRADTQYF. CDR3 nucleotides: TGCAGTGCTAGTGACCCCTATCGGGCAGATACGCAGTATTTT. The chain has TRBV20-1 and TRBJ2-3, with D hard to call. Trimming pared 3 bases from V and 4 bases from J, leaving 14 bases between. The CDR3 consists of 14 residues. The germline CDR1 and CDR2 sequences are DFQATT and SNEGSKA (reference sequence).

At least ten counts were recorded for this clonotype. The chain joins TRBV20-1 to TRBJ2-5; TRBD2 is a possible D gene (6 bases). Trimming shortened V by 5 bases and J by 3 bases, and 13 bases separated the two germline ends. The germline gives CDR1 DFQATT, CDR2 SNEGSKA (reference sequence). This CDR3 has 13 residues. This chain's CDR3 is CSAPISGKETQYF. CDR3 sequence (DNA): TGCAGTGCTCCGATTAGCGGAAAAGAGACCCAGTACTTC.

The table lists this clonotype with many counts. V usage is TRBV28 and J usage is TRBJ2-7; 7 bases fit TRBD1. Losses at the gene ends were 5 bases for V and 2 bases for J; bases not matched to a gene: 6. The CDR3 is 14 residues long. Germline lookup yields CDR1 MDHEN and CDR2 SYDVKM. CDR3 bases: TGTGCCAGCAGTCCCCCCCAGGGGGCCTACGAGCAGTACTTC. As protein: CASSPPQGAYEQYF.

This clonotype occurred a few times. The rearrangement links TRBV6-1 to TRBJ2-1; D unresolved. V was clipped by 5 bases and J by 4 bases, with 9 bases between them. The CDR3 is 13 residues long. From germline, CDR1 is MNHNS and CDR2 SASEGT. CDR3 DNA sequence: TGTGCCAGCAGTCAACAGCTATACAATGAGCAGTTCTTC. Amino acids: CASSQQLYNEQFF.

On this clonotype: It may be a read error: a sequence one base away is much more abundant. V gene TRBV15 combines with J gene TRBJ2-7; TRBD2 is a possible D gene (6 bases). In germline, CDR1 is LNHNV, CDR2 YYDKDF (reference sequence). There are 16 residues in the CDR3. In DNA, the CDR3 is TGTGCCGCCAGCAGAGAAACGGCGGGACTTTCCTACGAGCAGTACTTC. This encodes CAASRETAGLSYEQYF.

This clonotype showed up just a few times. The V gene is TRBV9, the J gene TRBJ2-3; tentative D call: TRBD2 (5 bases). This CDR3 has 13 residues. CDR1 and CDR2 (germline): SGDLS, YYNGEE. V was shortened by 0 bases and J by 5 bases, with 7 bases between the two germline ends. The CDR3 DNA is TGTGCCAGCAGCGTAGGAGGGTTAGATACGCAGTATTTT. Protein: CASSVGGLDTQYF.

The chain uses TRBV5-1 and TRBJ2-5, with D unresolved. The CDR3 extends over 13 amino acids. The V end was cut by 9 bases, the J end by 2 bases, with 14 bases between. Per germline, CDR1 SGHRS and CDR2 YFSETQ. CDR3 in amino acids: CANLTEEQETQYF. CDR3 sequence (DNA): TGCGCCAACCTAACGGAAGAGCAAGAGACCCAGTACTTC.

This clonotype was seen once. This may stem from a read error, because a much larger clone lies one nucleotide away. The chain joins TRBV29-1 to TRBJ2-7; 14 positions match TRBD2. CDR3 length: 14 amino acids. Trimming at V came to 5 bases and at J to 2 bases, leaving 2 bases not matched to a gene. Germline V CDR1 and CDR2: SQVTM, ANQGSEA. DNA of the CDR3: TGCAGCGTTCCGACTAGCGGGAGGGCCTACGAGCAGTACTTC. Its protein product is CSVPTSGRAYEQYF.

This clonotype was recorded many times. Here the CDR3 reads CATLAGLQDTQYF. The CDR3, as DNA: TGTGCCACCCTAGCGGGATTACAAGATACGCAGTATTTT. The chain joins TRBV28 to TRBJ2-3, with 9 bases fitting TRBD2. J was trimmed by 5 bases and V by 10 bases; bases with no gene match: 7. Germline V lookup: CDR1 MDHEN, CDR2 SYDVKM. This CDR3 spans 13 amino acids.

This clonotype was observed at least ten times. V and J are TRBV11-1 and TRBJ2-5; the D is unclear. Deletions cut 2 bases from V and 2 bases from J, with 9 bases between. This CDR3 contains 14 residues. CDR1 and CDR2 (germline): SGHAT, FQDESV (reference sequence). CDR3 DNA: TGTGCCAGCAGCTTAAGTCCTAGTCAAGAGACCCAGTACTTC. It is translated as CASSLSPSQETQYF.

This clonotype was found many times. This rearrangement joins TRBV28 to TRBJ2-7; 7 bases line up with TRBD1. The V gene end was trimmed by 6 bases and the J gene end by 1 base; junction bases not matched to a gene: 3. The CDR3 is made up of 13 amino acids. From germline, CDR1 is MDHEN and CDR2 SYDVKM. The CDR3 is CASRDRHSYEQYF. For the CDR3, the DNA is TGTGCCAGCAGGGACAGGCATTCCTACGAGCAGTACTTC.

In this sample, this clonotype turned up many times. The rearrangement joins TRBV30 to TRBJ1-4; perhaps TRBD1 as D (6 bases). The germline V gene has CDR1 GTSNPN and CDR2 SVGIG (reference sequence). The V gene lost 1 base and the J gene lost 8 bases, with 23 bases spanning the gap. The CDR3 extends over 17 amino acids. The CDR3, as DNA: TGTGCCTGGAGTGGAATCGGGGGCCAGGGCGGGGGGGAAAAACTGTTTTTT. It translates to CAWSGIGGQGGGEKLFF.

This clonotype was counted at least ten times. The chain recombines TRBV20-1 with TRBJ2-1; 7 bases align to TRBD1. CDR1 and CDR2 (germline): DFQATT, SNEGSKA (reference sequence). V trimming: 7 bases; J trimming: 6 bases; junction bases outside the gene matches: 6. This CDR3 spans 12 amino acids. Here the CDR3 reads CSVITGVNEQFF. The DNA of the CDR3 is TGCAGTGTCATTACAGGGGTCAATGAGCAGTTCTTC.

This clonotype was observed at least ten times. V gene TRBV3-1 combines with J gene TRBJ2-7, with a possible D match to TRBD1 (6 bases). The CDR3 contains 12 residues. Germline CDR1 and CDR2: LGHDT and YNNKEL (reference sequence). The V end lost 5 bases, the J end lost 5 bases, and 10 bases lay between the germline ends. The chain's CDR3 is CASSTSGDEQYF. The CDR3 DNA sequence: TGTGCCAGCAGCACGTCAGGGGACGAGCAGTACTTC.

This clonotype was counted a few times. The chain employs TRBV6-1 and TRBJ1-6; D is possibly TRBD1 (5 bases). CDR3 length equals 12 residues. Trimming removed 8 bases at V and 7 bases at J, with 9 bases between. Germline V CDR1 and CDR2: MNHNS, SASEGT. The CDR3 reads CASGRDNSPLHF. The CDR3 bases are TGTGCCAGCGGACGGGACAATTCACCCCTCCACTTT.

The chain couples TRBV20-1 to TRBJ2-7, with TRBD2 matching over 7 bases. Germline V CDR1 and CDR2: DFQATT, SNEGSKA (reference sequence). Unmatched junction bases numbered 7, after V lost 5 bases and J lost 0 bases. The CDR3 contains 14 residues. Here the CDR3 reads CSAFKRDGSYEQYF. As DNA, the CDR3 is TGCAGTGCTTTCAAGCGGGATGGCTCCTACGAGCAGTACTTC.

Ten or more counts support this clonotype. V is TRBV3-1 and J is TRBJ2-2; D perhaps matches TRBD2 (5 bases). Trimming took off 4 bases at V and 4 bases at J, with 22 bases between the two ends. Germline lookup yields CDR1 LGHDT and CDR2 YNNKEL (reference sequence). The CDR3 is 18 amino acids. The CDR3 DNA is TGTGCCAGCAGCCCTACCGCCGGAACTAGTGTGGTCACCGGGGAGCTGTTTTTT. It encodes CASSPTAGTSVVTGELFF.

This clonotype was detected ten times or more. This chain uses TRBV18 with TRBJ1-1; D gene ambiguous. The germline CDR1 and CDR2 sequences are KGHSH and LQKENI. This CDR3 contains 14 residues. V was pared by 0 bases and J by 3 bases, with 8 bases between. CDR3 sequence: CASSPPSEYTEAFF. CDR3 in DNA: TGTGCCAGCTCACCACCTTCGGAATACACTGAAGCTTTCTTT. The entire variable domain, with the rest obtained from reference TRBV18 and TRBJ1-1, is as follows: NAGVMQNPRHLVRRRGQEARLRCSPMKGHSHVYWYRQLPEEGLKFMVYLQKENIIDESGMPKERFSAEFPKEGPSILRIQQVVRGDSAAYFCASSPPSEYTEAFFGQGTRLTVV.